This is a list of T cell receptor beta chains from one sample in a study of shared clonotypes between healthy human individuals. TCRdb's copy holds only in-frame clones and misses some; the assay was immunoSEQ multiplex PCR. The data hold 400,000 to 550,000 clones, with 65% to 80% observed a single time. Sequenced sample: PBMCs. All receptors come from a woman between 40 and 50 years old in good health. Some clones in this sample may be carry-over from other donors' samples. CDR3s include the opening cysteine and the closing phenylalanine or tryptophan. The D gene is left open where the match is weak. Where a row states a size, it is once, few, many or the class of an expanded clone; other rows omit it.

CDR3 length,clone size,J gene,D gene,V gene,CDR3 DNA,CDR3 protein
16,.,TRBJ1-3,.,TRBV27,TGTGCCAGCAGTGAATGGGGGCAGGGGCCTGGAAACACCATATATTTT,CASSEWGQGPGNTIYF
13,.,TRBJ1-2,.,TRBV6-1,TGTGCCAGCAGTGAAAATTGGAACTATGGCTACACCTTC,CASSENWNYGYTF
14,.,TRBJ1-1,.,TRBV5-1,TGCGCCAGCAGCCCGGACATTGGAAGGACTGAAGCTTTCTTT,CASSPDIGRTEAFF
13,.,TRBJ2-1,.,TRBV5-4,TGTGCCAGCAGCTCGCCTGGAAGTGGGGAGCAGTTCTTC,CASSSPGSGEQFF
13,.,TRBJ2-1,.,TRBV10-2,TGCGCCAGCAGGGGGGGATCCTACAATGAGCAGTTCTTC,CASRGGSYNEQFF
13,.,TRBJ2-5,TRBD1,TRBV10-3,TGTGCCGTCCAGGGGGCTCCGGGGGAGACCCAGTACTTC,CAVQGAPGETQYF
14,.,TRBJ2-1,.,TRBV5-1,TGCGCCAGCAGCTTTCAGGGTTCCAGCGATGAGCAGTTCTTC,CASSFQGSSDEQFF
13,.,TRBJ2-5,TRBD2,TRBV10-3,TGTGCCATCGGGCGGGAGGCGACGGAGACCCAGTACTTC,CAIGREATETQYF
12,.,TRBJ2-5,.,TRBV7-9,TGTGCCAGCAGCCGGTACCAAGAGACCCAGTACTTC,CASSRYQETQYF
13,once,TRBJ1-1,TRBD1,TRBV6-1,TGTGCCAGCAGGCAGGGGGCGAACACTGAAGCTTTCTTT,CASRQGANTEAFF
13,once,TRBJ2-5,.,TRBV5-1,TGCGCCAGCAGCTTGGGTAGCCAAGAGACCCAGTACTTC,CASSLGSQETQYF
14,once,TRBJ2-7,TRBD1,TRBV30,TGTGCCACAAGTGTGGAGGACAGGGGTTACGAGCAGTACTTC,CATSVEDRGYEQYF
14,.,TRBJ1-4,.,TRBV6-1,TGTGCCAGCAAGACGTCAGGCGAGTTCCAAAAACTGTTTTTT,CASKTSGEFQKLFF
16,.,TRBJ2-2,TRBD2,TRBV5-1,TGCGCCAGCAGCCCTCGACTAGCGGGAGGTGCCGGGGAGCTGTTTTTT,CASSPRLAGGAGELFF
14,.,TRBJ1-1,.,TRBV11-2,TGTGCCAGCAGCTTCGCAGGGGTGAACACTGAAGCTTTCTTT,CASSFAGVNTEAFF
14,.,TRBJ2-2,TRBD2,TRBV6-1,TGCGCCAGCGGACTAGCGGGAGCCACCGGGGAGCTGTTTTTT,CASGLAGATGELFF
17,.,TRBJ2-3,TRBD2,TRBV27,TGTGCCAGCAGTTCGCAACCCGGGACTAGTCGCACAGATACGCAGTATTTT,CASSSQPGTSRTDTQYF
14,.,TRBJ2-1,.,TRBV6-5,TGTGCCAGCAGTTACTCGTTTGCACAGAATGAGCAGTTCTTC,CASSYSFAQNEQFF
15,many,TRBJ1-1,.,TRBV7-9,TGTGCCAGCAGCTCTCCCCGGACAGCGAACACTGAAGCTTTCTTT,CASSSPRTANTEAFF
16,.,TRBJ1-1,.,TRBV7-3,TGTGCCAGCAGCTTAAACTCCCCTTCAACGGGCACTGAAGCTTTCTTT,CASSLNSPSTGTEAFF
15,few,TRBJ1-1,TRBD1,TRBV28,TGTGCCAGCAGTCTACAGGGGGCGGGGGACACTGAAGCTTTCTTT,CASSLQGAGDTEAFF
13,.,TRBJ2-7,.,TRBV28,TGTGCCAGCAGGAGCGGGTGGACTTACGAGCAGTACTTC,CASRSGWTYEQYF
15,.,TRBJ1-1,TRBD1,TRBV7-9,TGTGCCAGCAGCCCTGCCGGGACAGGTCTGTCTGAAGCTTTCTTT,CASSPAGTGLSEAFF
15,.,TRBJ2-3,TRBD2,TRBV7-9,TGTGCCAGCAGCAAAATAGCGGGAGGGCCAGATACGCAGTATTTT,CASSKIAGGPDTQYF
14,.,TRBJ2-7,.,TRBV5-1,TGCGCCACCCCTTTCGGGGGATTATCCTACGAGCAGTACTTC,CATPFGGLSYEQYF
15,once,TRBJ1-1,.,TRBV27,TGTGCCAGCAGTTTACGACCCAGGGGTGGCACTGAAGCTTTCTTT,CASSLRPRGGTEAFF
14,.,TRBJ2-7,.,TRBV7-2,TGTGCCAGCAGCTTTACTAGGGGATCCTACGAGCAGTACTTC,CASSFTRGSYEQYF
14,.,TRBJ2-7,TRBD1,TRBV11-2,TGTGCCAGCAGCCGGGACAGGGGCGCCTACGAGCAGTACTTC,CASSRDRGAYEQYF
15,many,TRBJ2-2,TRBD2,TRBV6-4,TGTGCCAGCAGTGTCACTAGCGGGGACACCGGGGAGCTGTTTTTT,CASSVTSGDTGELFF
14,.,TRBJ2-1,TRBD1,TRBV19,TGTGCCAGTAGTATTGGGGGACAGGGCAATGAGCAGTTCTTC,CASSIGGQGNEQFF
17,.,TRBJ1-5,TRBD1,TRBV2,TGTGCCAGCAGTTACCGGGACAGGGTCGGGAGCAATCAGCCCCAGCATTTT,CASSYRDRVGSNQPQHF
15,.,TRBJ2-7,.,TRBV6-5,TGTGCCAGCAGTTACTCAGAGGCAGGGCCCTACGAGCAGTACTTC,CASSYSEAGPYEQYF
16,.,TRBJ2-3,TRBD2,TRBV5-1,TGCGCCAGCAGCTCCGGACTAGCGAGGGACACAGATACGCAGTATTTT,CASSSGLARDTDTQYF
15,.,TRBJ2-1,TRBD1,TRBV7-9,TGTGCCAGCAGCCGAGGACAGGGCTCCTACAATGAGCAGTTCTTC,CASSRGQGSYNEQFF
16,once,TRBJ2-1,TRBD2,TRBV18,TGTGCCAGCTCACCAGGGACTAGCGGAGCCGGGGGTGAGCAGTTCTTC,CASSPGTSGAGGEQFF
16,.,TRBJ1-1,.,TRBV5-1,TGCGCCAGCAGCTTTGAGGGATGGTTTCAGAACACTGAAGCTTTCTTT,CASSFEGWFQNTEAFF
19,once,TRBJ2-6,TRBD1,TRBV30,TGTGCCTGGAGTGCTACCACATGGACAGGGGTTTCTGGGGCCAACGTCCTGACTTTC,CAWSATTWTGVSGANVLTF
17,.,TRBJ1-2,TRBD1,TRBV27,TGTGCCAGCAGTTTCCAGGGACAGGGGAGGGGGAACTATGGCTACACCTTC,CASSFQGQGRGNYGYTF